The rows below give T cell receptor beta chains drawn from one sample of a study of human T cells and chemical hapten exposure. TCRdb processed the RACE reads anew with MiXCR; each CDR3 protein has one entry. The table includes around 340,000 distinct CDR3 sequences, about 7% detected once. The sample consisted of whole blood, taken in connection with sensitization to the hapten diphenylcyclopropenone (DPC). The receptor set was obtained from a woman aged 18-35 years with alopecia areata. Some clones in this sample may be carry-over from other donors' samples. Each CDR3 is given with its conserved first and last residue. Fields, in order: D gene, V gene, clone size, J gene, CDR3 DNA, CDR3 protein. The D gene is left open where the match is weak. Expanded clones get a size class; other rows say once, few or many, or leave the size out.

TRBD1	TRBV27	few	TRBJ2-7	TGTGCCAGCAGCCGACAGGGGGTAGGGGAGCAGTACTTC	CASSRQGVGEQYF
TRBD2	TRBV6-5	many	TRBJ2-7	TGTGCCAGCAGTTACTCCCTAGCGGGGGCCTACGAGCAGTACTTC	CASSYSLAGAYEQYF
TRBD2	TRBV7-8	NA	TRBJ2-5	TGTGCCAGCAGCTGGAGACTAGCGGCGGAGGAGACCCAGTACTTC	CASSWRLAAEETQYF
NA	TRBV29-1	NA	TRBJ1-1	TGCAGCGTTGTGCCGGGGATGAACACTGAAGCTTTCTTT	CSVVPGMNTEAFF
NA	TRBV24-1	many	TRBJ1-5	TGTGCCACCAGTTGGGACGATAGCAATCAGCCCCAGCATTTT	CATSWDDSNQPQHF
NA	TRBV7-2	many	TRBJ1-4	TGTGCCAGCAGCTTAAATGGACCCTTGTTTGAAAAACTGTTTTTT	CASSLNGPLFEKLFF
TRBD1	TRBV13	few	TRBJ2-7	TGTGCCAGCAGTATCGGGACAGGGGCTTTCTGGGAGCAGTACTTC	CASSIGTGAFWEQYF
TRBD2	TRBV10-3	many	TRBJ2-1	TGTGCCATCAGTGAGGATGGACTAGCGGGGCTTTCCTACAATGAGCAGTTCTTC	CAISEDGLAGLSYNEQFF
NA	TRBV7-8	NA	TRBJ1-1	TGTGCCAGCAGCCCTAGGGGTTTAGACACTGAAGCTTTCTTT	CASSPRGLDTEAFF
NA	TRBV10-3	many	TRBJ2-7	TGTGCCATCAGGAACGAGGGTGACGAGCAGTACTTC	CAIRNEGDEQYF
NA	TRBV7-3	NA	TRBJ1-1	TGTGCCAGCAGGGAGGGGTGGGGCACTGAAGCTTTCTTT	CASREGWGTEAFF
TRBD2	TRBV20-1	many	TRBJ2-3	TGCAGTGCTAGAGATCCCCCTAGGAGCGGGGGCACAGATACGCAGTATTTT	CSARDPPRSGGTDTQYF
TRBD2	TRBV7-6	few	TRBJ2-3	TGTGCCAGCAGCTTAGGATCGTGGGGCCTAGCGGGGCCACTGGTCACAGATACGCAGTATTTT	CASSLGSWGLAGPLVTDTQYF
NA	TRBV20-1	NA	TRBJ1-4	TGCAGTGCTCGGGACACGGATAATGAAAAACTGTTTTTT	CSARDTDNEKLFF
TRBD1	TRBV13	NA	TRBJ2-4	TGTGCCAGCAGCTTTGGACAGGGGGAAAAAAACATTCAGTACTTC	CASSFGQGEKNIQYF
NA	TRBV7-2	NA	TRBJ1-1	TGTGCCAGCAGCTTATGGGCAGGCGGAATGAACACTGAAGCTTTCTTT	CASSLWAGGMNTEAFF
TRBD1	TRBV7-9	few	TRBJ2-7	TGTGCCAGCAGCTTGGGGACAGAATCCTACGAGCAGTACTTC	CASSLGTESYEQYF
TRBD2	TRBV6-2/TRBV6-3	NA	TRBJ2-1	TGTGCCAGCAGTTATAGTCGTTCGTATGATAGCGGGGGGGGCGTCCACTACAATGAGCAGTTCTTC	CASSYSRSYDSGGGVHYNEQFF
NA	TRBV2	NA	TRBJ2-3	TGTGCCAGCAGAATGGGGGTACAGACTAGCACAGATACGCAGTATTTT	CASRMGVQTSTDTQYF
NA	TRBV20-1	NA	TRBJ2-7	TGCAGTGCTAGAAGGGACCCCGCATCCTACGAGCAGTACTTC	CSARRDPASYEQYF
NA	TRBV4-3	many	TRBJ2-5	TGCGCCAGCAGCCAAGATACGGGCGGAGAAGAGACCCAGTACTTC	CASSQDTGGEETQYF
NA	TRBV6-6	NA	TRBJ2-3	TGTGCCATCGGAAAAACAGGGTCGAGCACAGATACGCAGTATTTT	CAIGKTGSSTDTQYF
NA	TRBV7-2	many	TRBJ2-1	TGTGCCAGCAGCTCCCTCGACAGGACCAATGAGCAGTTCTTC	CASSSLDRTNEQFF
NA	TRBV2	NA	TRBJ2-3	TGTGCCAGCAGTGAATACGACAGGGACTCAATCACAGATACGCAGTATTTT	CASSEYDRDSITDTQYF
TRBD1	TRBV20-1	few	TRBJ2-3	TGCAGTGCTATTCAGGGGGCCTCGTCAGATACGCAGTATTTT	CSAIQGASSDTQYF
NA	TRBV5-6	NA	TRBJ2-3	TGTGCCAGCAGCTTGGGAAATTGGCAGGGAGGCACAGATACGCAGTATTTT	CASSLGNWQGGTDTQYF
TRBD1	TRBV2	NA	TRBJ1-4	TGTGCCAGCAGTGAAACAGGGGTGGAAAAACTGTTTTTT	CASSETGVEKLFF
NA	TRBV7-8	NA	TRBJ1-2	TGTGCCAGCAGTCCCCAACCGGAAGGGACCCCTAACTATGGCTACACCTTC	CASSPQPEGTPNYGYTF
NA	TRBV9	NA	TRBJ2-2	TGTGCCAGCAGCGTAGCTCGCGGGATTAACACCGGGGAGCTGTTTTTT	CASSVARGINTGELFF
NA	TRBV12-3/TRBV12-4	NA	TRBJ1-4	TGTGCCAGCAGGATGGAAGGGACTAATGAAAAACTGTTTTTT	CASRMEGTNEKLFF
NA	TRBV2	many	TRBJ2-7	TGTGCCAGCAGTGAGTCTGGGGGCGAGCAGTACTTC	CASSESGGEQYF
NA	TRBV11-3	many	TRBJ2-2	TGTGCCAGCAGCTCCGATTGGGGAGGGGAGCTGTTTTTT	CASSSDWGGELFF
NA	TRBV6-5	many	TRBJ2-3	TGTGCCAGCAGTCCCGGACTGTATACGACAGATACGCAGTATTTT	CASSPGLYTTDTQYF
TRBD2	TRBV20-1	few	TRBJ2-3	TGCAGTGCCGAACCTCAGGGACTAGCGGGGGGGCCGGCAGATACGCAGTATTTT	CSAEPQGLAGGPADTQYF
NA	TRBV6-2/TRBV6-3	many	TRBJ1-4	TGTGCCAGCAGTTACCGGGCGGAGAATGAAAAACTGTTTTTT	CASSYRAENEKLFF
NA	TRBV7-4	NA	TRBJ1-2	TGTGCCAGCAGCTCTCCGTTCTATGGCTACACCTTC	CASSSPFYGYTF
NA	TRBV7-6	NA	TRBJ2-1	TGTGCCAGCAGCGCCGGAGAGTACAATGAGCAGTTCTTC	CASSAGEYNEQFF
TRBD2	TRBV20-1	many	TRBJ2-3	TGCAGTGCTGATCAGCAAGCCGGGACTAGCATTCCAGATACGCAGTATTTT	CSADQQAGTSIPDTQYF
NA	TRBV3-1	many	TRBJ2-1	TGTGCCAGCAGCCAAGGAGGGGTTGAGCAGTTCTTC	CASSQGGVEQFF
NA	TRBV7-9	few	TRBJ2-5	TGTGCCAGCAGCTTACCAGGGTTGATTGAGACCCAGTACTTC	CASSLPGLIETQYF
TRBD2	TRBV6-5	many	TRBJ2-3	TGTGCCAGCAGTTACGCACTAGCGGGGTTTCGTGATACGCAGTATTTT	CASSYALAGFRDTQYF
NA	TRBV25-1	NA	TRBJ2-5	TGTGCCAGCAGTGAATCCGGGGGCGGAGAGACCCAGTACTTC	CASSESGGGETQYF
NA	TRBV6-2/TRBV6-3	many	TRBJ2-3	TGTGCCAGCAGTTCCGGGCAGACCGATGTGGACACGCAGTATTTT	CASSSGQTDVDTQYF
NA	TRBV7-2	few	TRBJ2-1	TGTGCCAGCAGCTTAGGGGGGATGGGAGAGCAGTTCTTC	CASSLGGMGEQFF
NA	TRBV11-2	NA	TRBJ2-3	TGTGCCAGCAGCTTAATAGATATTCAATCAGATACGCAGTATTTT	CASSLIDIQSDTQYF
TRBD1	TRBV5-1	NA	TRBJ1-6	TGCGCCAGCAGCTCCACTAGACAGGGTCCGAGCTCCTATAATTCACCCCTCCACTTT	CASSSTRQGPSSYNSPLHF
NA	TRBV21-1	many	TRBJ2-7	TGTGCCAGCAGCAAACGGGGATGGAGCCAATACTACGAGCAGTACTTC	CASSKRGWSQYYEQYF
NA	TRBV4-2	many	TRBJ2-6	TGTGCCAGCAGTTTAAGGGGGGATACTACTGGGGCCAACGTCCTGACTTTC	CASSLRGDTTGANVLTF
TRBD1	TRBV29-1	many	TRBJ2-5	TGCAGCGTGGACAGGTACAGGGGAACCCAAGAGACCCAGTACTTC	CSVDRYRGTQETQYF
NA	TRBV25-1	many	TRBJ2-7	TGTGCCAGCAGTCCCAATGGTCACGAGCAGTACTTC	CASSPNGHEQYF
NA	TRBV5-1	few	TRBJ2-7	TGCGCCAGCAGCTTGTTACAGGGCCGGTCCTACGAGCAGTACTTC	CASSLLQGRSYEQYF
NA	TRBV25-1	many	TRBJ2-7	TGTGCCAGCAGTCGCGGGGAGGGGGGCGCCTTCTACGAGCAGTACTTC	CASSRGEGGAFYEQYF
TRBD1	TRBV10-3	NA	TRBJ2-2	TGTGCCATCACCACGAAACGGACAGGGGGCATCGGGGAGCTGTTTTTT	CAITTKRTGGIGELFF
TRBD1	TRBV2	few	TRBJ1-2	TGTGCCAGCAGTGTTTTGGACAGGGGCGAATACACCTTC	CASSVLDRGEYTF
NA	TRBV6-2/TRBV6-3	few	TRBJ1-1	TGTGCCAGCAGTTACCCCCCTCGACAGGTGGGGCATAACACTGAAGCTTTCTTT	CASSYPPRQVGHNTEAFF
TRBD2	TRBV24-1	many	TRBJ2-3	TGTGCCACCAGTGCGTCCTTCGGGGGGAGCACAGATACGCAGTATTTT	CATSASFGGSTDTQYF
TRBD2	TRBV5-1	few	TRBJ2-1	TGCGCCAGCAGCCAATTAGCGGGGGGCTACAATGAGCAGTTCTTC	CASSQLAGGYNEQFF
NA	TRBV18	NA	TRBJ2-5	TGTGCCAGCTCACCACCAGACAGAGAAGAGACCCAGTACTTC	CASSPPDREETQYF
NA	TRBV6-5	NA	TRBJ2-7	TGTGCCAGCAGTTACTCGACAACCTACGAGCAGTACTTC	CASSYSTTYEQYF